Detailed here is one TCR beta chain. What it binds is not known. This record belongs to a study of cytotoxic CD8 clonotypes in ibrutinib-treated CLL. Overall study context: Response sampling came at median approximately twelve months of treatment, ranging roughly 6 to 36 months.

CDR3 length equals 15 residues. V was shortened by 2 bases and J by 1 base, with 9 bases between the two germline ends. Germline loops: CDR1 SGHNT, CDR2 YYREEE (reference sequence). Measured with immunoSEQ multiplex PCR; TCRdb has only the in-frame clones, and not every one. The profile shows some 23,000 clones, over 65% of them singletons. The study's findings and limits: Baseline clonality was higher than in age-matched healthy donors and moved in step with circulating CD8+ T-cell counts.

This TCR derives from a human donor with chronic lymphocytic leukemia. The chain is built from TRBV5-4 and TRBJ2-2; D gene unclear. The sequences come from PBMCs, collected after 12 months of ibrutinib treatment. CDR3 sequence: CASSFGRKNTGELFF. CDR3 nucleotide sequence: TGTGCCAGCAGCTTTGGCCGTAAGAACACCGGGGAGCTGTTTTTT.